The present entry profiles one T cell receptor beta chain with its context. Measured with immunoSEQ multiplex PCR; TCRdb has only the in-frame clones, and not every one. The sample lists roughly 2,300,000 clones, 80% to 95% occurring once. The sample belongs to a study of shared clonotypes between healthy human individuals. Germline V CDR1 and CDR2: MNHNS, SASEGT. The CDR3 has 13 residues. V was shortened by 5 bases and J by 9 bases, with 14 bases between the two germline ends. Sequencing was carried out using naive CD4+ T cells from PBMCs. Subset here: CD45RA+ positively selected. The sequence was obtained from a man aged 18-30 years in good health. Some clones in this sample may be carry-over from other donors' samples. The J gene is TRBJ2-1, the V gene TRBV6-1; D is undetermined. CDR3 in amino acids: CASSIPSIGEQFF. In DNA, the CDR3 is TGTGCCAGCAGTATTCCCTCCATAGGTGAGCAGTTCTTC.